This entry lists 30 T cell receptor beta chains sequenced from one sample in a study of cytomegalovirus exposure and HLA in healthy donors. Vbeta (60) and Jbeta (13) primers were used in the PCR. Data came from immunoSEQ multiplex PCR; TCRdb stores just in-frame clones and leaves some out. The sample includes about 150,000 clones, 60% to 80% of them seen just once. Input material: PBMCs. All receptors derive from a woman aged 25 to 39 in good health and CMV-seronegative.

The V gene is TRBV7-3, the J gene TRBJ2-5; 9 positions agree with TRBD2. Per germline, CDR1 SGHTA and CDR2 FQGTGA. The CDR3 has 15 residues. The V and J ends lost 5 bases and 1 base, in that order; junction bases with no gene match: 5. For the CDR3, the DNA is TGTGCCAGCAGCCTTGGTAGCGGGGGCCAAGAGACCCAGTACTTC. Amino acids: CASSLGSGGQETQYF. Together with reference TRBV7-3 and TRBJ2-5, the CDR3 gives the full variable domain: GAGVSQTPSNKVTEKGKYVELRCDPISGHTALYWYRQSLGQGPEFLIYFQGTGAADDSGLPNDRFFAVRPEGSVSTLKIQRTERGDSAVYLCASSLGSGGQETQYFGPGTRLLVL.

J is TRBJ2-1 and V is TRBV11-2; D unclear. V shed 0 bases and J shed 4 bases, with 7 bases lying between them. Germline-derived CDR1 and CDR2 are SGHAT and FQNNGV. The CDR3 is made up of 14 amino acids. CDR3 amino acids: CASSLDQDYNEQFF. The CDR3 coding sequence is TGTGCCAGCAGCTTAGATCAGGATTACAATGAGCAGTTCTTC.

This clone was found once. V is TRBV9 and J is TRBJ2-5; possible D gene TRBD1, 6 bases. The CDR3 length is 14 residues. Germline V gene data show CDR1 as SGDLS and CDR2 as YYNGEE. V lost 4 bases and J 5 bases, leaving 15 bases between the germline ends. Here the CDR3 reads CASSPQGHGETQYF. CDR3 nucleotides: TGTGCCAGCAGCCCCCAGGGGCATGGCGAGACCCAGTACTTC. Full variable domain (outside the CDR3, taken from reference TRBV9 and TRBJ2-5): DSGVTQTPKHLITATGQRVTLRCSPRSGDLSVYWYQQSLDQGLQFLIQYYNGEERAKGNILERFSAQQFPDLHSELNLSSLELGDSALYFCASSPQGHGETQYFGPGTRLLVL.

The chain couples TRBV6-5 to TRBJ1-1; D is unresolved. The CDR3 has 11 residues. V was cut by 6 bases and J by 7 bases, with 9 bases left in between. The germline V gene has CDR1 MNHEY and CDR2 SVGAGI. The CDR3 loop is CASREAGEAFF. For the CDR3, the DNA is TGTGCCAGCAGGGAGGCCGGTGAAGCTTTCTTT.

The rearrangement links TRBV6-5 to TRBJ1-1, with D maybe TRBD1 (6 bases). Germline V lookup: CDR1 MNHEY, CDR2 SVGAGI. The ends were cut back, 6 bases at V and 8 bases at J, with 16 bases in the middle. The CDR3 has 13 residues. CDR3 protein: CASRNTGTPEAFF. In DNA, the CDR3 is TGTGCCAGCAGGAACACCGGGACACCAGAAGCTTTCTTT.

This sequence joins TRBV25-1 and TRBJ1-6, with D uncertain. CDR3 length: 13 amino acids. Germline V gene sequence: CDR1 MGHDK, CDR2 SYGVNS. V dropped 11 bases and J dropped 7 bases, with 15 bases sitting between them. DNA of the CDR3: TGTGCCTGCGGAGTTGGCTTCAATTCACCCCTCCACTTT. Protein: CACGVGFNSPLHF.

The V gene is TRBV18, the J gene TRBJ2-1, with 7 bases identical to TRBD2. The CDR3 consists of 16 residues. Trimming took 4 bases from V and 4 from J; bases not matched to a gene: 10. CDR1 KGHSH and CDR2 LQKENI come from the germline V gene. CDR3 in DNA: TGTGCCAGCTCACTTCCGGGGAGCGGGGAATACAATGAGCAGTTCTTC. Its translation is CASSLPGSGEYNEQFF.

This clone was seen a handful of times. This chain links TRBV5-4 with TRBJ2-5; 9 bases align to TRBD2. Germline CDR1 is SGHNT and CDR2 is YYREEE (reference sequence). There are 13 residues in the CDR3. With 4 bases clipped from V and 3 bases from J, the junction kept 1 base outside the gene matches. In DNA, the CDR3 is TGTGCCAGCAGCCGCGGGAGGGAAGAGACCCAGTACTTC. Its protein product is CASSRGREETQYF.

This chain links TRBV5-6 with TRBJ1-1, with 7 nucleotides matching TRBD1. V gave up 3 bases and J gave up 10 bases; unmatched junction bases: 12. Germline V gives CDR1 SGHDT, CDR2 YYEEEE. There are 14 residues in the CDR3. CDR3 sequence (DNA): TGTGCCAGCAGCTCGAAGGACAGGCTAGTTTTAGCTTTCTTT. Translating it yields CASSSKDRLVLAFF.

The chain links TRBV7-2 to TRBJ2-5; D gene ambiguous. The CDR3 consists of 15 residues. The ends were cut back, 0 bases at V and 0 bases at J, with 8 bases in the middle. The germline gives CDR1 SGHTA, CDR2 FQGNSA. The CDR3 nucleotides read TGTGCCAGCAGCTTAGCGAGGCAGCACCAAGAGACCCAGTACTTC. Translation: CASSLARQHQETQYF.

The chain combines TRBV4-1 with TRBJ1-1, with 8 bases lining up with TRBD1. Germline-derived CDR1 and CDR2 are MGHRA and YSYEKL. The CDR3 runs to 15 residues. With 2 bases clipped from V and 1 base from J, the junction kept 3 bases outside the gene matches. CDR3 amino acids: CASSQPGQGNTEAFF. CDR3 in DNA: TGCGCCAGCAGCCAACCAGGACAGGGGAACACTGAAGCTTTCTTT.

There are a few counts of this clone. For the CDR3, the DNA is TGTGCCAGCAGGCCACCGGGGGGGGCCTACAATGAGCAGTTCTTC. Protein: CASRPPGGAYNEQFF. The genes are TRBV27 and TRBJ2-1; 8 bases are a match to TRBD2. Germline lookup yields CDR1 MNHEY and CDR2 SMNVEV (reference sequence). The V gene end was trimmed by 6 bases and the J gene end by 2 bases; junction bases not matched to a gene: 6. This CDR3 comprises 15 residues.

The chain has TRBV7-2 and TRBJ2-7; the match to TRBD2 covers 14 bases. Germline V CDR1 and CDR2: SGHTA, FQGNSA. Germline trimming cut 3 bases from V and 6 bases from J; bases unmatched to any gene: 13. The CDR3 sequence is 18 residues long. CDR3 sequence (DNA): TGTGCCAGCAGCTTTTCCGGGACTAGCGGGGGCCGGGGCAGCGAGCAGTACTTC. Its translation: CASSFSGTSGGRGSEQYF.

This clone was found a few times. J is TRBJ1-1 and V is TRBV9; 7 bases line up with TRBD1. The CDR3 length is 14 residues. The V gene end was trimmed by 4 bases and the J gene end by 1 base; junction bases not matched to a gene: 4. Germline values: CDR1 SGDLS, CDR2 YYNGEE. CDR3 in amino acids: CASSLRQGNTEAFF. The CDR3 region has the DNA TGTGCCAGCAGCCTCCGACAGGGGAACACTGAAGCTTTCTTT.

The V call is TRBV6-6, the J call TRBJ2-7; 8 bases map to TRBD1. CDR1 and CDR2 (germline): MNHNY, SVGAGI (reference sequence). The CDR3 sequence is 14 residues long. J was trimmed by 2 bases and V by 6 bases; bases with no gene match: 6. CDR3 sequence (DNA): TGTGCCAGCAGCACCGGGACAGGACCCTACGAGCAGTACTTC. Its protein is CASSTGTGPYEQYF.

J is TRBJ1-4 and V is TRBV7-2; D may be TRBD1 (5 bases). This CDR3 is 14 amino acids long. Trimming left V 1 base short and J 3 bases short, with 6 bases between. The germline V gene encodes CDR1 SGHTA and CDR2 FQGNSA. The chain's CDR3 is CASSLGGANEKLFF. CDR3 DNA: TGTGCCAGCAGCTTAGGGGGGGCTAATGAAAAACTGTTTTTT.

The gene calls are TRBV11-2 and TRBJ2-1; D is unclear. Trimming shortened V by 3 bases and J by 7 bases, and 4 bases separated the two germline ends. Germline CDR1 is SGHAT and CDR2 is FQNNGV. The CDR3 spans 11 residues. CDR3 in DNA: TGTGCCAGCAGCTTCGCGAATGAGCAGTTCTTC. It specifies CASSFANEQFF.

This clone appeared once. The chain carries TRBV30 and TRBJ1-1; TRBD1 matches at 8 bases. The germline V gene has CDR1 GTSNPN and CDR2 SVGIG (reference sequence). The V segment lost 5 bases and the J segment 4 bases; nucleotides outside the gene matches: 12. The CDR3 consists of 15 residues. In DNA, the CDR3 is TGTGCCTGGGGACAGGGTCCTATGTCGGGCACTGAAGCTTTCTTT. Encoded protein: CAWGQGPMSGTEAFF.

This chain uses TRBV6-4 with TRBJ2-3; TRBD2 might be the D (6 bases). The germline V gene has CDR1 MRHNA and CDR2 SNTAGT. Trimming left V 0 bases short and J 4 bases short, with 11 bases between. The CDR3 is made up of 15 amino acids. DNA for the CDR3: TGTGCCAGCAGTGACTCAAGACTAGGGCCAGATACGCAGTATTTT. This gives the protein CASSDSRLGPDTQYF.

This CDR3 is CASSVELAGAGETQYF. In nucleotides, the CDR3 is TGCGCCAGCAGCGTGGAACTAGCGGGGGCGGGAGAGACCCAGTACTTC. This chain links TRBV5-1 with TRBJ2-5; 11 bases line up with TRBD2. This CDR3 is built from 16 residues. Trimming cost V 4 bases and J 4 bases; bases outside gene matches: 9. Germline-derived CDR1 and CDR2 are SGHRS and YFSETQ.

The genes are TRBV7-3 and TRBJ2-2; TRBD1 might be the D (6 bases). The CDR3 runs to 14 residues. V lost 0 bases to trimming and J lost 5 bases, with 7 bases between them. CDR1 and CDR2 from the germline V gene are SGHTA and FQGTGA. The CDR3 protein is CASSLTDRTGELFF. The CDR3 DNA is TGTGCCAGCAGCTTAACGGACAGAACCGGGGAGCTGTTTTTT.

This sequence joins TRBV27 and TRBJ1-2; 7 positions agree with TRBD1. V was pared by 4 bases and J by 7 bases, with 12 bases of the junction left unmatched. Germline V gene data show CDR1 as MNHEY and CDR2 as SMNVEV (reference sequence). The CDR3 length is 15 residues. CDR3 sequence reads: CASSSRTGAFPGYTF. CDR3 DNA sequence: TGTGCCAGCAGTTCCAGGACAGGAGCTTTCCCTGGCTACACCTTC.

This chain connects TRBV27 to TRBJ2-2; 7 bases are a match to TRBD1. Losses at the gene ends were 10 bases for V and 0 bases for J; bases not matched to a gene: 11. The V gene's germline CDR1 is MNHEY and CDR2 SMNVEV (reference sequence). The CDR3 is made up of 16 amino acids. CDR3 sequence: CATRGQPRTNTGELFF. DNA for the CDR3: TGTGCCACAAGGGGACAGCCGAGAACGAACACCGGGGAGCTGTTTTTT.

V usage is TRBV6-6 and J usage is TRBJ1-1, with a possible D match to TRBD1 (6 bases). The germline gives CDR1 MNHNY, CDR2 SVGAGI (reference sequence). This CDR3 region has 13 residues. V was trimmed by 5 bases and J by 5 bases, leaving 12 bases between them. The CDR3 DNA reads as TGTGCCAGCAGTAAACAGGGCGAGACTGAAGCTTTCTTT. Its translation is CASSKQGETEAFF.

This rearrangement joins TRBV6-6 to TRBJ1-5; 8 bases align to TRBD1. The CDR3 is 14 amino acids. From germline, CDR1 is MNHNY and CDR2 SVGAGI (reference sequence). Trimming removed 5 bases from V and 8 bases from J; junction bases left unmatched: 8. CDR3 DNA: TGTGCCAGCAGTCACACAGGGACAGGCGAGCCCCAGCATTTT. Translation: CASSHTGTGEPQHF.

The J gene is TRBJ1-1, the V gene TRBV5-6, with D unclear. The germline gives CDR1 SGHDT, CDR2 YYEEEE. The V end lost 0 bases, the J end lost 5 bases, and 11 bases lay between the germline ends. The CDR3 consists of 14 residues. The chain's CDR3 is CASSLAGVGTEAFF. The CDR3 region has the DNA TGTGCCAGCAGCTTGGCCGGGGTGGGAACTGAAGCTTTCTTT.

The rearrangement joins TRBV2 to TRBJ2-1; the match to TRBD2 covers 11 bases. This CDR3 has 15 residues. J gave up 8 bases and V 7 bases, and 10 bases lay outside the gene matches. CDR1 and CDR2 (germline): SNHLY, FYNNEI. CDR3 DNA: TGTGCCAGCAAACTAGCGGGGGTCCCCGCAGATGAGCAGTTCTTC. Translation gives CASKLAGVPADEQFF.

The chain employs TRBV15 and TRBJ2-7; TRBD1 aligns across 9 bases. The CDR3 loop spans 16 amino acids. After removal of 4 bases from V and 5 bases from J, the junction contained 12 bases not matched to a gene. Germline V gene lookup returns CDR1 LNHNV and CDR2 YYDKDF (reference sequence). Here the CDR3 DNA reads TGTGCCACCAGCACCTTCCGGGACAGGGAAAAAAACGAGCAGTACTTC. It specifies CATSTFRDREKNEQYF.

The genes are TRBV19 and TRBJ1-2; maybe TRBD1 (5 bases). The CDR3 runs to 14 residues. The V and J ends lost 6 bases and 4 bases respectively, with 15 bases between them. In germline, CDR1 is LNHDA, CDR2 SQIVND (reference sequence). The CDR3 loop is CASRDRGLGYGYTF. The CDR3 DNA sequence: TGTGCCAGTAGGGATAGGGGACTCGGCTATGGCTACACCTTC. The whole variable domain, remainder taken from reference TRBV19 and TRBJ1-2, is DGGITQSPKYLFRKEGQNVTLSCEQNLNHDAMYWYRQDPGQGLRLIYYSQIVNDFQKGDIAEGYSVSREKKESFPLTVTSAQKNPTAFYLCASRDRGLGYGYTFGSGTRLTVV.

The V gene is TRBV6-5, the J gene TRBJ1-5; D is uncertain. The germline V and J ends were trimmed by 4 bases and 6 bases, with 16 bases remaining between them. The CDR3 spans 15 residues. CDR1 MNHEY and CDR2 SVGAGI come from the germline V gene. The DNA of the CDR3 is TGTGCCAGCAGTTCCAAAGGGAGCCTGGGTCAGCCCCAGCATTTT. Its translation is CASSSKGSLGQPQHF.